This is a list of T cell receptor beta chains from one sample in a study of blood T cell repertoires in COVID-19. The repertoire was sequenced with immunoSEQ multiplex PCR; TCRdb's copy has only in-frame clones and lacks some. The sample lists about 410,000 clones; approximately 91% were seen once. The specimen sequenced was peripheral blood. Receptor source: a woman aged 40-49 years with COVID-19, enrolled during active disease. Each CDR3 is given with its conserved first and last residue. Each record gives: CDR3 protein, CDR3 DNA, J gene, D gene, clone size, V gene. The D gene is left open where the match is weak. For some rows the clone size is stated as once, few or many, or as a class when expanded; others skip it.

CASSAPGTGVTGELFF	TGTGCCAGCAGCGCCCCCGGGACAGGGGTCACCGGGGAGCTGTTTTTT	TRBJ2-2	TRBD1	NA	TRBV9
CATSDPTTPADTQYF	TGTGCCACCAGTGATCCAACTACTCCCGCAGATACGCAGTATTTT	TRBJ2-3	NA	NA	TRBV24-1
CASSSSDREISFF	TGTGCCAGCAGCTCCTCGGACAGGGAGATATCTTTCTTT	TRBJ1-1	TRBD1	NA	TRBV11-2
CASSETGADGANVLTF	TGTGCCAGCAGTGAGACAGGGGCTGATGGGGCCAACGTCCTGACTTTC	TRBJ2-6	TRBD1	NA	TRBV6-1
CASSLSKASTSGTRYNEQFF	TGTGCCAGCTCACTCAGCAAGGCTTCTACATCCGGGACTAGGTACAATGAGCAGTTCTTC	TRBJ2-1	TRBD2	once	TRBV18
CSASNTGQGSEKLFF	TGCAGTGCTAGTAATACGGGACAGGGTAGCGAAAAACTGTTTTTT	TRBJ1-4	TRBD1	NA	TRBV20-1
CASSQEGLLNTEAFF	TGTGCCAGCAGCCAAGAAGGACTGCTTAACACTGAAGCTTTCTTT	TRBJ1-1	NA	NA	TRBV4-2
CASSSRAVSTDTQYF	TGTGCCAGCAGTTCCCGAGCGGTTAGCACAGATACGCAGTATTTT	TRBJ2-3	NA	many	TRBV27
CASSPRGIAGETGELFF	TGTGCCAGCAGCCCCAGGGGGATAGCGGGAGAAACCGGGGAGCTGTTTTTT	TRBJ2-2	TRBD2	NA	TRBV7-2
CASSLGGGNEKLFF	TGTGCCAGCAGTCTAGGGGGGGGTAATGAAAAACTGTTTTTT	TRBJ1-4	NA	NA	TRBV2
CASSPTFGTVVGRETQYF	TGTGCCAGCAGCCCCACTTTTGGGACAGTGGTAGGGAGAGAGACCCAGTACTTC	TRBJ2-5	TRBD1	NA	TRBV28
CSVGQRGYTF	TGCAGCGTCGGACAGAGGGGCTACACCTTC	TRBJ1-2	NA	NA	TRBV29-1
CASSTTGGAGNSPLHF	TGTGCCAGTAGTACCACAGGGGGCGCAGGAAATTCACCCCTCCACTTT	TRBJ1-6	TRBD1	NA	TRBV19
CATSRTGKDNQPQHF	TGTGCCACCAGCAGGACGGGAAAGGACAATCAGCCCCAGCATTTT	TRBJ1-5	NA	NA	TRBV15
CASSQEGRTGDQPQHF	TGCGCCAGCAGCCAAGAAGGGAGGACAGGGGATCAGCCCCAGCATTTT	TRBJ1-5	TRBD1	NA	TRBV4-3
CASSLRRGGDNEQFF	TGTGCCAGCAGTTTAAGGCGCGGGGGAGACAATGAGCAGTTCTTC	TRBJ2-1	TRBD2	NA	TRBV27
CASSLWDRVHEQYF	TGTGCCAGCAGTTTATGGGACAGGGTCCACGAGCAGTACTTC	TRBJ2-7	TRBD1	NA	TRBV27
CASSLIPPGGNTEAFF	TGTGCCAGCAGCTTAATACCCCCAGGGGGCAACACTGAAGCTTTCTTT	TRBJ1-1	TRBD1	NA	TRBV7-3